This TCR beta chain was recovered during a study of blood T cell repertoires in COVID-19 (dated by TCRdb to about 2020). With respect to the entire study: The collaborator samples originated in the United States, Italy and Spain and spanned the acute and convalescent phases of COVID-19. The prospective study material was composed of cDNA or gDNA derived from T cells, B-cell-depleted T cells, or PBMCs. Subjects who had been exposed to COVID-19, were actively infected with it, or had recovered from it provided the deeply sampled blood TCRbeta repertoires that made up the dataset. The repertoires were released in a freely available public database meant as a resource for research on the immune response to SARS-CoV-2. The samples were drawn from the first 160 participants of the ongoing ImmuneRACE study and from 1,254 subjects provided by 6 global collaborators. Sample metadata almost always included a de-identified subject ID, COVID-19 status, age in years and sex. HLA class I and class II types, where available, came from metadata supplied by the sample provider rather than from assay-based typing.

Turning to this clone: Which antigen it targets is not known. No qualities accompany the bases; no much larger clone lies one base away.

One collaborating source in Seattle enrolled patients during active infection and followed them longitudinally through the course of disease. Collaborating institutions collected whole blood in K2EDTA tubes following their own protocols. For TCRbeta analysis, collaborators shipped samples in one of three forms: frozen whole blood, isolated PBMCs, or DNA extracted from either of those sample types. The investigation overall reported the following: Clinical and demographic metadata were provided uncurated, with the amount varying by source and participant.

TCRbeta CDR3 regions were amplified from genomic DNA by means of the immunoSEQ Assay, a bias-controlled multiplex PCR. The authors processed their data as follows. Within the assay, amplification of reference gene primers was used to estimate how many nucleated cells each sample contained. Sequence reads were collapsed and filtered to measure the absolute abundance of every unique TCRbeta CDR3 rearrangement. For each sample, productive Simpson clonality was calculated by taking the square root of Simpson's diversity index across productive rearrangements. TCRdb limited this immuneACCESS table to in-frame rearrangements with V and J called. A share of clones is missing; checked studies link under half to unresolved V genes, and the rest is unexplained. The V and J calls and clone size are taken from that table; D and trimming were inferred from the DNA. The sample table records about 340,000 clones; about 90% of these occur just once. Over 6% of the sample rests with the top ten.

Material for sequencing was peripheral blood. This TCR was sampled from a woman in her 50s with COVID-19, enrolled during active disease.

The DNA reads as follows: TGTGCCAGCAGCTTAGATTGGTCCGGCCAGGGAATTACCTACGAGCAGTACTTC. The translation is CASSLDWSGQGITYEQYF. Here the chain combines TRBV11-3 and TRBJ2-7; tentative D gene TRBD1, with 5 bases matching. Inclusive of the bounding cysteine and phenylalanine, the CDR3 is 18 residues long. Left in the record is the CDR3 DNA by itself, 54 bases read in frame from the first base. From a lookup of the germline V gene, CDR1 and CDR2 are SGHNT and YENEEA. V loses 0 bases of germline sequence and J loses 2 bases, and the interval between the two ends is 20 bases.